The 19 T cell receptor beta chains presented below share a single source sample, sequenced in a study of shared clonotypes between healthy human individuals. Sequencing was performed with immunoSEQ multiplex PCR; in TCRdb, only in-frame clones are kept and a portion is missing. Of over a million clones listed, approximately 96% are singletons. Sequencing input: naive CD4+ T cells sorted from blood. Sample subset: CD45RA+ positively selected. The receptor source for this set is a man aged 30 to 45 in good health.

The V and J genes are TRBV5-1 and TRBJ2-3, with a weak D call TRBD1 (5 bases). This CDR3 has 13 amino acids. V lost 1 base, J lost 6 bases, and 9 bases lay in between. Germline V gives CDR1 SGHRS, CDR2 YFSETQ. The CDR3 bases are TGCGCCAGCAGCTTGATGGCAGGGGATACGCAGTATTTT. This sequence encodes CASSLMAGDTQYF.

In regard to this clone: The same CDR3 also results from other DNA sequences found in this sample. V usage is TRBV15 and J usage is TRBJ2-7; D is undetermined. Trimming stripped 1 base from V and 1 base from J, with 5 bases between. The V gene's germline CDR1 is LNHNV and CDR2 YYDKDF (reference sequence). This CDR3 region has 13 residues. The DNA of the CDR3 is TGTGCCACCAGCAGAGGGCCGTCCTACGAGCAGTACTTC. Translated, it gives CATSRGPSYEQYF.

The CDR3 coding sequence is TGTGCCAGCAGCTTCCTTTCGGGTCAGCCCCAGCATTTT. This encodes CASSFLSGQPQHF. J is TRBJ1-5 and V is TRBV5-6; D ambiguous. The CDR3 is 13 residues long. The ends were cut back, 2 bases at V and 6 bases at J, with 9 bases in the middle. Germline V CDR1 and CDR2: SGHDT, YYEEEE.

This chain joins TRBV28 and TRBJ2-7, with 9 bases identical to TRBD2. The germline gives CDR1 MDHEN, CDR2 SYDVKM. The CDR3 length is 15 residues. The V gene end was trimmed by 4 bases and the J gene end by 7 bases; junction bases not matched to a gene: 11. DNA for the CDR3: TGTGCCAGCAGTTCGGGCGCGGCGGGAGGGGATGAGCAGTACTTC. This gives the protein CASSSGAAGGDEQYF.

The chain has TRBV6-1 and TRBJ2-3, with D possibly being TRBD1 (6 bases). CDR1 and CDR2 from the germline V gene are MNHNS and SASEGT. The ends were cut back, 5 bases at V and 2 bases at J, with 14 bases in the middle. The CDR3 extends over 15 amino acids. In nucleotides, the CDR3 is TGTGCCAGCAGTTTCACCGGGACACCCACAGATACGCAGTATTTT. This codes for CASSFTGTPTDTQYF.

The gene calls are TRBV27 and TRBJ2-2, with 8 nucleotides matching TRBD2. This CDR3 contains 15 residues. J gave up 5 bases and V 7 bases, and 9 bases lay outside the gene matches. Per germline, CDR1 MNHEY and CDR2 SMNVEV (reference sequence). The CDR3: CASTPELAATGELFF. The DNA for the CDR3 is TGTGCCAGCACCCCAGAACTAGCGGCTACCGGGGAGCTGTTTTTT.

This sequence joins TRBV6-5 and TRBJ2-2, with 8 bases fitting TRBD2. J gave up 2 bases and V 5 bases, and 4 bases lay outside the gene matches. Per germline, CDR1 MNHEY and CDR2 SVGAGI. The length of the CDR3 is 15 residues. The CDR3 region is CASSTSGGNTGELFF. In nucleotides, the CDR3 is TGTGCCAGCAGTACTAGCGGCGGAAACACCGGGGAGCTGTTTTTT.

The CDR3 here is CASSLQGEETQYF. CDR3 in DNA: TGTGCCAGCAGTTTGCAGGGCGAAGAGACCCAGTACTTC. The chain combines TRBV27 with TRBJ2-5; weak D call: TRBD1 (5 bases). Between the trimmed V and J ends, which lost 3 bases and 3 bases, there was a span of 8 bases. CDR1 is MNHEY, CDR2 SMNVEV, per germline (reference sequence). This CDR3 has 13 residues.

CDR3 DNA: TGTGCCAGTAGTATATCGGTTCGCTATGAGCAGTTCTTC. It translates to CASSISVRYEQFF. This sequence joins TRBV19 and TRBJ2-1, with no clear D. Trimming removed 2 bases at V and 8 bases at J, with 10 bases between. Germline CDR1 LNHDA, CDR2 SQIVND (reference sequence). The length of the CDR3 is 13 residues.

The CDR3 spells CASSPPKGLGVGRELFF. The CDR3 DNA reads TGTGCCAGCAGTCCCCCGAAGGGACTAGGGGTTGGCCGGGAGCTGTTTTTT. The chain combines TRBV28 with TRBJ2-2; TRBD2 matches at 8 bases. The length of the CDR3 is 17 residues. Trimming removed 5 bases from V and 9 bases from J; junction bases left unmatched: 17. Per the germline V gene, CDR1 is MDHEN and CDR2 is SYDVKM.

The V call is TRBV7-9, the J call TRBJ1-1; 9 positions agree with TRBD1. The CDR3 runs to 18 residues. Germline CDR1 reads SEHNR; CDR2 reads FQNEAQ (reference sequence). V lost 5 bases and J lost 7; bases outside the gene matches: 20. The CDR3 DNA follows: TGTGCCAGCAGCAATCTACTTGGGACAGGGTACTTTGGTGGTGAAGCTTTCTTT. This codes for CASSNLLGTGYFGGEAFF.

The genes are TRBV28 and TRBJ2-2; 8 nucleotides match TRBD1. The CDR3 runs 16 residues. Trimming took 7 bases from V and 5 from J; bases not matched to a gene: 12. The germline gives CDR1 MDHEN, CDR2 SYDVKM. DNA of the CDR3: TGTGCCAGCACCAGAACCGGGACAGGTGGGACCGGGGAGCTGTTTTTT. It translates to CASTRTGTGGTGELFF.

The V gene is TRBV7-9, the J gene TRBJ1-1, with TRBD1 as a possible D gene (5 bases). V lost 3 bases to trimming and J lost 4 bases, with 12 bases between them. CDR3 length equals 14 residues. Germline assignment: CDR1 SEHNR and CDR2 FQNEAQ (reference sequence). The CDR3 region is CASSFMRQTTEAFF. CDR3 in DNA: TGTGCCAGCAGCTTCATGAGACAGACCACTGAAGCTTTCTTT.

This chain links TRBV2 with TRBJ1-5; D ambiguous. The CDR3 length is 13 residues. The V gene lost 6 bases and the J gene lost 4 bases, with 10 bases spanning the gap. CDR1 and CDR2 (germline): SNHLY, FYNNEI. The CDR3 sequence: CASRRDLNQPQHF. DNA for the CDR3: TGTGCCAGCAGAAGAGATCTTAATCAGCCCCAGCATTTT.

V is TRBV7-8 and J is TRBJ2-7; D is unresolved. CDR3 length: 14 amino acids. CDR1 and CDR2 from the germline V gene are SGHVS and FQNEAQ. V gave up 3 bases and J gave up 3 bases, with 12 bases separating them. The CDR3, as DNA: TGTGCCAGCAGCTTTAGTCAGGAGAACTACGAGCAGTACTTC. This codes for CASSFSQENYEQYF.

In this sample, this clone turned up once. V is TRBV7-2 and J is TRBJ1-5; D unresolved. Germline V gives CDR1 SGHTA, CDR2 FQGNSA. The CDR3 is made up of 15 amino acids. The V gene lost 5 bases and the J gene lost 7 bases, with 18 bases spanning the gap. The CDR3 here is CASSPRGGFEQPQHF. The CDR3 coding sequence is TGTGCCAGCAGCCCCCGAGGCGGGTTTGAACAGCCCCAGCATTTT.

The V and J genes are TRBV7-9 and TRBJ1-2; the D gene is possibly TRBD1 (5 bases). Germline lookup yields CDR1 SEHNR and CDR2 FQNEAQ (reference sequence). CDR3 size: 15 residues. V shed 3 bases and J shed 5 bases, with 16 bases lying between them. The CDR3 DNA is TGTGCCAGCAGCTTTGGCGGGACGGAAGAATATGGCTACACCTTC. Protein: CASSFGGTEEYGYTF.

Only one count was recorded for this clone. Within the sample, other DNA sequences also encode this same CDR3. This chain joins TRBV28 and TRBJ2-7, with 10 positions matching TRBD2. From germline, CDR1 is MDHEN and CDR2 SYDVKM. J gave up 6 bases and V 2 bases, and 4 bases lay outside the gene matches. The CDR3 runs 14 residues. Here the CDR3 DNA reads TGTGCCAGCAGTTTAAGTCTAGCGGGAGTCGAGCAGTACTTC. This encodes CASSLSLAGVEQYF.

The chain has TRBV6-1 and TRBJ2-1; D could derive from TRBD1 or TRBD2 (5 bases each). Germline values: CDR1 MNHNS, CDR2 SASEGT. Trimming shortened V by 4 bases and J by 4 bases, and 14 bases separated the two germline ends. The CDR3 is 15 residues long. CDR3 residues: CASSAREGAYNEQFF. The CDR3 DNA follows: TGTGCCAGCAGTGCGAGGGAAGGGGCATACAATGAGCAGTTCTTC.